This T cell receptor beta chain was profiled in a study of T cells in Graves' hyperthyroidism and ophthalmopathy. PBMCs were collected from a roughly 9.7 ml volume of fresh peripheral blood. This clonotype has a single count. This clone may be a read error of a much larger clone one base away. TCR beta CDR3 sequences were amplified from RNA transcripts. The HTBI set primed first-round TCR CDR3 RT-PCR. TCRdb independently ran MiXCR on the multiplex PCR reads; one entry per CDR3 protein. This sample yields about 380,000 distinct CDR3 sequences, of which less than 15% are seen a single time; under 25% belongs to the top ten. Germline lookup yields CDR1 SGHNT and CDR2 YENEEA. The CDR3 runs to 15 residues. Trimming pared 2 bases from V and 8 bases from J, leaving 15 bases between.

What was sequenced was blood. The rearrangement joins TRBV11-3 to TRBJ1-4, with D possibly matching TRBD1 (6 bases). This clonotype originated in a man aged 25-40 years with Graves' hyperthyroidism that later progressed to Graves' ophthalmopathy. The CDR3 DNA reads as TGTGCCAGCAGCTTACGGGGGCCCCGGGACGAAAAACTGTTTTTT. Encoded protein: CASSLRGPRDEKLFF.